The TCR beta chain under discussion was sequenced for a study of cytomegalovirus exposure and HLA in healthy donors. Study-wide points: In vitro work confirmed that a few CMV-associated chains recognize CMV antigens. It was reported in a later analysis that an Asian-associated ancestry cluster showed fewer N-insertions than the 666-donor mean.

The V gene's germline CDR1 is SGHTS and CDR2 YDEGEE. The CDR3 is 16 residues long. Trimming took 4 bases from V and 5 from J; bases not matched to a gene: 5. This PCR relied on a set of 60 Vbeta primers and 13 Jbeta primers. Original data processing: In a later analysis, 79 million or so unique TCR beta chains included roughly 11 million shared by two or more donors. The protocol was immunoSEQ multiplex PCR, while the TCRdb copy is restricted to in-frame clones and leaves out a portion. V and J calls and clone size are copied from that table; D and trimming were computed from the DNA. The data show 100,000 to 150,000 clones, with roughly 15% seen just once and 1.5% to 2% held by the top ten. In regard to this clone: Its cognate antigen is unknown.

The chain joins TRBV5-8 to TRBJ2-5; 16 bases fit TRBD2. Sequencing was carried out using PBMCs. The receptor was isolated from a young woman in good health and CMV-seronegative. The CDR3 loop is CASSLGTSGGDETQYF. The CDR3 bases are TGTGCCAGCAGCCTAGGGACTAGCGGGGGGGACGAGACCCAGTACTTC.